This T cell receptor (beta chain) was recorded in a study of blood T cell repertoires in COVID-19. Study information: Samples came from the United States, Italy and Spain, spanning acute and convalescent COVID-19. The cDNA or gDNA used as material had been derived from T cells, B-cell-depleted T cells, or PBMCs.

Clinical history reported by participants formed the basis on which cohorts were assigned. This CDR3 contains 13 residues. Germline values: CDR1 SGHNT, CDR2 YENEEA. Trimming removed 9 bases from V and 5 bases from J, with 14 bases in between. In the source study's methods: Estimated nucleated cell counts came from reference gene primer amplification. Generated by immunoSEQ multiplex PCR, the TCRdb table keeps only in-frame clones and is missing some. The DNA gave D and trimming, while V, J and clone size come from that table. The sample includes approximately 230,000 clones, 80% to 90% of them seen just once.

The material sequenced was PBMCs or T cells enriched from blood (not recorded which). This chain uses TRBV11-3 with TRBJ1-5, with D tentatively TRBD1 (6 bases). The receptor's source is a man aged 35 to 55 who had recovered from COVID-19. The DNA for the CDR3 is TGTGCCAGTCTTAGGGGGGGCTATCAGCCCCAGCATTTT. Translating gives CASLRGGYQPQHF.